This T cell receptor beta chain appears in the sequencing data of a study of OX40 agonist ivuxolimab in advanced cancers. Remarks on this clone: The antigen is undetermined.

This CDR3 spans 15 amino acids. The ends lost 4 bases at V and 8 bases at J; junction bases unmatched: 10. Per the germline V gene, CDR1 is SGHTA and CDR2 is FQGTGA. Overall study results and limits: Among the lowest levels of clonal expansion were found in partial responders at 0.1-3.0 mg/kg.

The method was immunoSEQ multiplex PCR; TCRdb's version includes in-frame clones alone and lacks a portion of them. Of approximately 90,000 clones in the sample, about 88% were seen once. The gene calls are TRBV7-3 and TRBJ2-2; 7 positions match TRBD2. This specimen consisted of CD4+ or CD8+ T cells sorted from blood, obtained in a trial of the OX40 agonist ivuxolimab. The TCR originated in an adult with an advanced solid tumor such as melanoma, head and neck, liver or kidney cancer. CDR3 sequence: CASSSPFLRGGELFF. Written as DNA, the CDR3 is TGTGCCAGCAGCTCCCCCTTTTTGCGGGGGGGGGAGCTGTTTTTT.